This T cell receptor beta chain comes out of a study of PD-1 blockade in classical Hodgkin lymphoma. As to this clone: What it binds is unknown.

The time point here: cycle 4 day 1 (C4D1), after 6 weeks of nivolumab. Patients all relapsed after autologous stem cell transplantation, and there was variation in brentuximab vedotin exposure. Assay: immunoSEQ multiplex PCR; the TCRdb copy retains only in-frame clones and omits some. The repertoire holds 50,000 or so clones, with around 89% as singletons. Broader study findings: Unlike CD8+ TCR diversity, which did not rise significantly by C4D1, CD4+ TCR diversity did. Reported findings placed baseline TCR diversity lower in newly diagnosed patients (compared with healthy donors).

This receptor was obtained from a human donor with classical Hodgkin lymphoma. Sequencing used peripheral blood mononuclear cells (PBMCs), obtained before the fourth cycle of nivolumab.

The CDR3 loop reads CASSYSTGTGGTPLHF. CDR3 DNA sequence: TGTGCCAGCAGTTACTCTACCGGGACAGGGGGAACACCCCTCCACTTT. The chain has TRBV6-5 and TRBJ1-6; the match to TRBD1 covers 11 bases. The V and J ends lost 0 bases and 11 bases, in that order; junction bases with no gene match: 6. Germline lookup yields CDR1 MNHEY and CDR2 SVGAGI. CDR3 size: 16 residues.